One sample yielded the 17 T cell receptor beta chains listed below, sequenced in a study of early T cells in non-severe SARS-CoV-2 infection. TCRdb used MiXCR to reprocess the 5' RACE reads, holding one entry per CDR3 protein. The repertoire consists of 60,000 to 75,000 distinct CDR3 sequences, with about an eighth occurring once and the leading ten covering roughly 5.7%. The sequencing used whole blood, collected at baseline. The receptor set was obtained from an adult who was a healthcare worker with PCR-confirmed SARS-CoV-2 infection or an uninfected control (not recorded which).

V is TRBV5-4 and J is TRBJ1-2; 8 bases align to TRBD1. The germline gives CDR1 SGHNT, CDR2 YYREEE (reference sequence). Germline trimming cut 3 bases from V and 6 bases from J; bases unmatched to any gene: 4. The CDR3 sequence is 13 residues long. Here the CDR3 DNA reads TGTGCCAGCAGCTCACAGGGGGTAGATGGCTACACCTTC. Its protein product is CASSSQGVDGYTF.

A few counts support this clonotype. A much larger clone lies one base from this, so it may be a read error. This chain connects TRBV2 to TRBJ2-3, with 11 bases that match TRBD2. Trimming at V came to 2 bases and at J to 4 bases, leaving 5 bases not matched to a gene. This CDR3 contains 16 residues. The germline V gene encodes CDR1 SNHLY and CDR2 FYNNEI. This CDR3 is CASSETSGGIADTQYF. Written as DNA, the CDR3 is TGTGCCAGCAGTGAAACTAGCGGGGGAATCGCAGATACGCAGTATTTT.

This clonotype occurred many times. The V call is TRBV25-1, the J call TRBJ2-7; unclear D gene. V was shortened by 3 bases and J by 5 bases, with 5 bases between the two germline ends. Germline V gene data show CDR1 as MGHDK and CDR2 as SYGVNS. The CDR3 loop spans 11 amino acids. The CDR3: CASSDADEQYF. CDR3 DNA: TGTGCCAGCAGTGACGCAGACGAGCAGTACTTC.

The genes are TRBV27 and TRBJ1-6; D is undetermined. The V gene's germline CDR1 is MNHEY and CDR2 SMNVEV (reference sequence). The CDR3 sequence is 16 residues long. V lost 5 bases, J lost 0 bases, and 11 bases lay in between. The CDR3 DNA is TGTGCCAGCAGTCCGAAGGGAAGCTCCTATAATTCACCCCTCCACTTT. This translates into CASSPKGSSYNSPLHF.

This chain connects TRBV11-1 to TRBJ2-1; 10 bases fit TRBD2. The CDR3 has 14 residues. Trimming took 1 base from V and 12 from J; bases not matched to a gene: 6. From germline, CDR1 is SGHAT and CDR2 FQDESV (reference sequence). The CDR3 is CASSLGLAGVGQFF. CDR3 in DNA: TGTGCCAGCAGCTTAGGGCTAGCGGGAGTAGGGCAGTTCTTC.

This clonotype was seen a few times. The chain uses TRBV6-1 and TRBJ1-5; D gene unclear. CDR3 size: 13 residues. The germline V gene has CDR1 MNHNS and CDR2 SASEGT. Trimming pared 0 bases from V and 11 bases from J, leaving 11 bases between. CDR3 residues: CASSEAPSSAQHF. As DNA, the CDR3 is TGTGCCAGCAGTGAAGCGCCAAGCAGTGCCCAGCATTTT.

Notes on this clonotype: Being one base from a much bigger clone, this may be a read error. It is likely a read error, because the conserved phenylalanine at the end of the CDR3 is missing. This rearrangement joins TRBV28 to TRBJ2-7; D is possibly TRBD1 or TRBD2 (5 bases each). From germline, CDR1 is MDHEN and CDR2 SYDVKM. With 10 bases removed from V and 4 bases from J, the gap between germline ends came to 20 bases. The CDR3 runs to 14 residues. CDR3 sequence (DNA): TGTGCCACACTGAAACCGGGACCGGGGTACGAGCAGTACCTC. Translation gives CATLKPGPGYEQYL.

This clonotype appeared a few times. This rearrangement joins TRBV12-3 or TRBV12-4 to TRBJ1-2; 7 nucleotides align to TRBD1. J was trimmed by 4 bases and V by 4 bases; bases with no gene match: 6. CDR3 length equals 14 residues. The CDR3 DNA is TGTGCCAGCAGTTCCCGGGACAGAGGCTATGGCTACACCTTC. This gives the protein CASSSRDRGYGYTF.

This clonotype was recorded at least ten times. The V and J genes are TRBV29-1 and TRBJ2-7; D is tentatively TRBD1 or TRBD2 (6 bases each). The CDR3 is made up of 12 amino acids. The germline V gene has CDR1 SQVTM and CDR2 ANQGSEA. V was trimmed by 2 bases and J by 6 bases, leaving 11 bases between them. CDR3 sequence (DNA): TGCAGCGTTGAAACGGGGGCGGGCGAGCAGTACTTC. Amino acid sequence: CSVETGAGEQYF.

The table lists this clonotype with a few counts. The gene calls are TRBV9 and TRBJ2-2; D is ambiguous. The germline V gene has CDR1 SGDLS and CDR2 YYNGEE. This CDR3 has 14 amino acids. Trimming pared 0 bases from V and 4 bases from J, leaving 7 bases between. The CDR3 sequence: CASSVVGTTGELFF. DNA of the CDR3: TGTGCCAGCAGCGTAGTTGGTACCACCGGGGAGCTGTTTTTT.

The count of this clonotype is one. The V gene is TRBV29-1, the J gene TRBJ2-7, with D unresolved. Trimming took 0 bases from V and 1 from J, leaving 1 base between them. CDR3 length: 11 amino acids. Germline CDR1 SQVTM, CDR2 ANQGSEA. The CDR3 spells CSVEDSYEQYF. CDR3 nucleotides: TGCAGCGTTGAAGATTCCTACGAGCAGTACTTC.

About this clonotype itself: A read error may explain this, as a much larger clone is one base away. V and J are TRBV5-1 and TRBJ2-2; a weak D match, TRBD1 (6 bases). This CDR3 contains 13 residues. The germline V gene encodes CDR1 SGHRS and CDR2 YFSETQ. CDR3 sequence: CVSAAGVTGELFF. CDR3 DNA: TGCGTCAGCGCTGCAGGGGTCACCGGGGAGCTGTTTTTT.

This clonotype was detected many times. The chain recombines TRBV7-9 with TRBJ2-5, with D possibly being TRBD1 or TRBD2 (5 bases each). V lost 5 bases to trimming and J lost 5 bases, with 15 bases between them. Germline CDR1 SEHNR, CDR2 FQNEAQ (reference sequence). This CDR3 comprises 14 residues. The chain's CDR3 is CASSVGTERETQYF. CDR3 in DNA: TGTGCCAGCAGCGTCGGGACGGAACGCGAGACCCAGTACTTC. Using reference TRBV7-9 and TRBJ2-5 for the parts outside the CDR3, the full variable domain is DTGVSQNPRHKITKRGQNVTFRCDPISEHNRLYWYRQTLGQGPEFLTYFQNEAQLEKSRLLSDRFSAERPKGSFSTLEIQRTEQGDSAMYLCASSVGTERETQYFGPGTRLLVL.

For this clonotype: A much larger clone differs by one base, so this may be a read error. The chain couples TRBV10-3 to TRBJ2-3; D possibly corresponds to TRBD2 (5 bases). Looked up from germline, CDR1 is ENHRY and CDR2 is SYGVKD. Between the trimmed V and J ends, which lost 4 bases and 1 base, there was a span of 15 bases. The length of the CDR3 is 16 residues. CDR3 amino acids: CAISGEWLAGTDTQYF. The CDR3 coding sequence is TGTGCCATCAGTGGCGAGTGGCTAGCCGGCACAGATACGCAGTATTTT.

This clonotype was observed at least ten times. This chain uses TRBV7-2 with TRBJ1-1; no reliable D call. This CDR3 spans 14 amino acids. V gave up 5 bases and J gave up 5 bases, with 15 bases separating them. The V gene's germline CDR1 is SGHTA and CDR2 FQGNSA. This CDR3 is CASSPRSGQTEAFF. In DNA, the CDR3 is TGTGCCAGCAGCCCCAGGAGTGGGCAAACTGAAGCTTTCTTT.

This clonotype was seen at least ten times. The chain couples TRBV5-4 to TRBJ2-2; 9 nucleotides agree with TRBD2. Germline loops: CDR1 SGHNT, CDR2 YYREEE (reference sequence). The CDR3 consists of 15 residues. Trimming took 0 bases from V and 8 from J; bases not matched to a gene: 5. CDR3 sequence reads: CASSLASTSGGELFF. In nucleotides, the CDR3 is TGTGCCAGCAGCTTGGCCAGTACTAGCGGGGGGGAGCTGTTTTTT.

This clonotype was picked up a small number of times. CDR3 nucleotides: TGTGCCAGCAGCATCACTAGGGGTGATACGCAGTATTTT. Protein sequence: CASSITRGDTQYF. The genes are TRBV11-2 and TRBJ2-3; either TRBD1 or TRBD2 may supply D (5 bases each). The CDR3 covers 13 residues. The V gene's germline CDR1 is SGHAT and CDR2 FQNNGV. V was cut by 5 bases and J by 6 bases, with 12 bases left in between.